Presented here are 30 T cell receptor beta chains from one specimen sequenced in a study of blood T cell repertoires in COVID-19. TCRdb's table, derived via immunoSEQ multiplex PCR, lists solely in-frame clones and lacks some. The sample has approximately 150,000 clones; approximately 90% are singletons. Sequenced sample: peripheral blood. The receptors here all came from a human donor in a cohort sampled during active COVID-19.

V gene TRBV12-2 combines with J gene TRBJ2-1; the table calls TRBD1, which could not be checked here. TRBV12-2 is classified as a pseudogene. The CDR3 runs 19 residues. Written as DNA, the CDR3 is TGTGCAAGTCGTTACACCCTGGACGTCCAGGGGGCTTCCTACAATGAGCAGTTCTTC. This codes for CASRYTLDVQGASYNEQFF.

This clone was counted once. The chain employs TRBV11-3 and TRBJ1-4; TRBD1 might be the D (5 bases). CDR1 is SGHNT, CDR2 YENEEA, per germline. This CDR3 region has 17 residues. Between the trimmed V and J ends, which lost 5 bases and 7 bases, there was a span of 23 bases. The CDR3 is CASSPGLRKGAVEKLFF. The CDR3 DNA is TGTGCCAGCAGCCCGGGACTCCGGAAGGGAGCCGTTGAAAAACTGTTTTTT. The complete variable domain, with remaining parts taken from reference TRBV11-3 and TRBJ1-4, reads EAGVVQSPRYKIIEKKQPVAFWCNPISGHNTLYWYLQNLGQGPELLIRYENEEAVDDSQLPKDRFSAERLKGVDSTLKIQPAELGDSAVYLCASSPGLRKGAVEKLFFGSGTQLSVL.

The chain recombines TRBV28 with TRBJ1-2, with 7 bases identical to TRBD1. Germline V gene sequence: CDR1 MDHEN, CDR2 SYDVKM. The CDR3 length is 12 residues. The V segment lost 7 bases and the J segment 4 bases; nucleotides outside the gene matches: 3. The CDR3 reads CASKDRLYGYTF. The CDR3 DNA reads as TGTGCCAGCAAGGACAGGCTCTATGGCTACACCTTC.

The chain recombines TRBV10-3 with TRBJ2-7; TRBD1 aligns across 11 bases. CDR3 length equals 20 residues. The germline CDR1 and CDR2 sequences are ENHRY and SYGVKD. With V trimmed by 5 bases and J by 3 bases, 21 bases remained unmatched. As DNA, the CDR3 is TGTGCCATCAGTCCTAACACCCGGACAGGGGGCAGGGGGCCCTACTACGAGCAGTACTTC. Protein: CAISPNTRTGGRGPYYEQYF.

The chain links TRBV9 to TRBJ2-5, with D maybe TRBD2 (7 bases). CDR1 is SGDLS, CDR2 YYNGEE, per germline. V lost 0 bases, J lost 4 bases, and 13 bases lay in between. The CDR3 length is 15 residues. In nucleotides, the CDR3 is TGTGCCAGCAGCGTAGGTAGTGGGGGGGCAGAGACCCAGTACTTC. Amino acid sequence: CASSVGSGGAETQYF.

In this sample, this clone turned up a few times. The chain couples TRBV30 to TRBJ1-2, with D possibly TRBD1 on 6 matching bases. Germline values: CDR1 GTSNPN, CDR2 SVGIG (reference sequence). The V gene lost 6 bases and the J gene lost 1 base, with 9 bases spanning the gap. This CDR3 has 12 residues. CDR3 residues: CACLGGNYGYTF. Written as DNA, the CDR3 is TGTGCCTGCCTAGGGGGTAACTATGGCTACACCTTC.

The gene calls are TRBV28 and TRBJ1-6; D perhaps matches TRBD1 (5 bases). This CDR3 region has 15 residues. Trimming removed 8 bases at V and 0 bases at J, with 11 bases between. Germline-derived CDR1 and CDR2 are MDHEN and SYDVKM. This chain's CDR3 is CASDAGLSYNSPLHF. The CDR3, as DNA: TGTGCCAGCGACGCAGGGCTCTCCTATAATTCACCCCTCCACTTT.

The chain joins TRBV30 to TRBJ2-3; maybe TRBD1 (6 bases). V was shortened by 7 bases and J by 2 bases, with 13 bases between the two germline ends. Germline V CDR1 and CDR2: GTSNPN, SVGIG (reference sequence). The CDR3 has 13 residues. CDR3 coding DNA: TGTGCCTCCTCAGGGGATTACACAGATACGCAGTATTTT. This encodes CASSGDYTDTQYF. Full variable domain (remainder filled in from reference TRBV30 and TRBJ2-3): SQTIHQWPATLVQPVGSPLSLECTVEGTSNPNLYWYRQAAGRGLQLLFYSVGIGQISSEVPQNLSASRPQDRQFILSSKKLLLSDSGFYLCASSGDYTDTQYFGPGTRLTVL.

CDR3 amino acids: CAWSDPMGRTNEKLFF. The CDR3 nucleotides read TGTGCCTGGAGTGATCCTATGGGGAGAACTAATGAAAAACTGTTTTTT. This chain links TRBV30 with TRBJ1-4; D is uncertain. CDR1 and CDR2 from the germline V gene are GTSNPN and SVGIG (reference sequence). The CDR3 extends over 16 amino acids. The germline V and J ends were trimmed by 1 base and 1 base, with 13 bases remaining between them.

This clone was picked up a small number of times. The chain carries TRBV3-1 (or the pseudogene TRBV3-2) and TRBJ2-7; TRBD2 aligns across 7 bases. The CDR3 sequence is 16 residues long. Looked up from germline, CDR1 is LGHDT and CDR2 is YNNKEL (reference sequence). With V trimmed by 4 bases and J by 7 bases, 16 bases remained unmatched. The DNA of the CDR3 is TGTGCCAGCAGCCTACCTCATGGGGCGGGGGAGCGGGAGCAGTACTTC. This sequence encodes CASSLPHGAGEREQYF.

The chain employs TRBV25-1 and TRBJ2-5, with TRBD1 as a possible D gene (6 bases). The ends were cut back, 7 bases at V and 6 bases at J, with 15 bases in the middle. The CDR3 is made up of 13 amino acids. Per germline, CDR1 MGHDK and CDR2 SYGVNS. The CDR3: CASTGESEKTQYF. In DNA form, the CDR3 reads TGTGCCAGCACAGGGGAGTCGGAGAAGACCCAGTACTTC.

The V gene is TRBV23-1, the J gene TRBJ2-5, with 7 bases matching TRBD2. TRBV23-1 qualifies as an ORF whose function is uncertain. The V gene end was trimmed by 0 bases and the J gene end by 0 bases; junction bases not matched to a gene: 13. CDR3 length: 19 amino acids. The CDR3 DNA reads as TGCGCCAGCAGTCAATCGAGCTGCAGCGGGGATGCGTACCAAGAGACCCAGTACTTC. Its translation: CASSQSSCSGDAYQETQYF.

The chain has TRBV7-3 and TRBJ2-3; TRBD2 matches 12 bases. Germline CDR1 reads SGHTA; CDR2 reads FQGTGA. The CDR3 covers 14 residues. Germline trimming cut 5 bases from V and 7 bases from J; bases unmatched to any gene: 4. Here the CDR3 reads CASSTGLAGNTQYF. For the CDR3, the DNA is TGTGCCAGCAGCACCGGACTAGCGGGGAATACGCAGTATTTT.

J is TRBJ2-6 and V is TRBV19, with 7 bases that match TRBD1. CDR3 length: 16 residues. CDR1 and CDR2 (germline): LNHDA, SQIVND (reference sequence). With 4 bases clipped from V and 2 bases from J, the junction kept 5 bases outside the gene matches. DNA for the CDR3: TGTGCCAGTAGTAAAACAGGGGCTCCTGGGGCCAACGTCCTGACTTTC. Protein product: CASSKTGAPGANVLTF.

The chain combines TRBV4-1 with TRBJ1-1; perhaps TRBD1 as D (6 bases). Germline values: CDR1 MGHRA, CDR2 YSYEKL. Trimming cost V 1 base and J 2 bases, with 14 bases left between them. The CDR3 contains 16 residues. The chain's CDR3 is CASSQGTDSANTEAFF. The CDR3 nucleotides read TGCGCCAGCAGCCAAGGGACGGACAGTGCTAACACTGAAGCTTTCTTT.

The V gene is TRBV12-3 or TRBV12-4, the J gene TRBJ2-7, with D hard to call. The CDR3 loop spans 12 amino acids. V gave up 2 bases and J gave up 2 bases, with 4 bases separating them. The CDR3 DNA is TGTGCCAGCAGTTTATTCACCTACGAGCAGTACTTC. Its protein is CASSLFTYEQYF.

As DNA, the CDR3 is TGTGCCAGCAGCCCCACAGGATGGAACAATGAGCAGTTCTTC. Translation gives CASSPTGWNNEQFF. V and J are TRBV11-3 and TRBJ2-1, with a possible D match to TRBD1 (5 bases). V was shortened by 5 bases and J by 5 bases, with 13 bases between the two germline ends. This CDR3 comprises 14 residues. CDR1 SGHNT and CDR2 YENEEA come from the germline V gene.

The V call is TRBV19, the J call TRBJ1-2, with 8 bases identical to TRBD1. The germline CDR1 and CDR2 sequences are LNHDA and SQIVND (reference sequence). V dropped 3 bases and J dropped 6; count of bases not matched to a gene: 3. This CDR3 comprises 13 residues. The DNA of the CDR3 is TGTGCCAGTAGTATCGTGACAGGGGATGGCTACACCTTC. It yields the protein CASSIVTGDGYTF.

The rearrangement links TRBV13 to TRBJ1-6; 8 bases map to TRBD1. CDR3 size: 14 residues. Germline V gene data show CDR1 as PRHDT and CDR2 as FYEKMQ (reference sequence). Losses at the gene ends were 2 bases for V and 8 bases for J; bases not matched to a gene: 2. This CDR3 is CASSLNRGDSPLHF. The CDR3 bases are TGTGCCAGCAGCTTAAACAGGGGGGATTCACCCCTCCACTTT.

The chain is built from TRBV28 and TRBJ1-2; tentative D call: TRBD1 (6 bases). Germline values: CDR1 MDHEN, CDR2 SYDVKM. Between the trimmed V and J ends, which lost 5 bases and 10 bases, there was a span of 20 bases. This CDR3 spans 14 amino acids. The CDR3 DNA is TGTGCCAGCAGTGCGCCTACAGGGACACTCGACTACACCTTC. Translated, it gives CASSAPTGTLDYTF.

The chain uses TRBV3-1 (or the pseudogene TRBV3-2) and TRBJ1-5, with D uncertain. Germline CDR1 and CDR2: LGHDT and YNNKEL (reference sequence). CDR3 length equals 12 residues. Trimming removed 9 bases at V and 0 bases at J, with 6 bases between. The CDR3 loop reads CASEGSNQPQHF. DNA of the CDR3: TGTGCCAGTGAGGGTAGCAATCAGCCCCAGCATTTT.

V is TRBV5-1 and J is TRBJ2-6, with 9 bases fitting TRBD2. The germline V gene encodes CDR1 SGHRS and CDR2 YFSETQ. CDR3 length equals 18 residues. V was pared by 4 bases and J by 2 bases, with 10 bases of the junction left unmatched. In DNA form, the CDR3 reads TGCGCCAGCAGCACCCCGGGACTAGCAGGTGCTGGGGCCAACGTCCTGACTTTC. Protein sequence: CASSTPGLAGAGANVLTF.

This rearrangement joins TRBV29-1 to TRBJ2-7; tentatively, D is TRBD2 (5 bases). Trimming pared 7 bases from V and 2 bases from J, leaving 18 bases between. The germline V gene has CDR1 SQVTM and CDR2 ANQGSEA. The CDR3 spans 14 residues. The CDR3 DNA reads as TGCAGCGCCATATCCGGACTGGCGACCTACGAGCAGTACTTC. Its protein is CSAISGLATYEQYF.

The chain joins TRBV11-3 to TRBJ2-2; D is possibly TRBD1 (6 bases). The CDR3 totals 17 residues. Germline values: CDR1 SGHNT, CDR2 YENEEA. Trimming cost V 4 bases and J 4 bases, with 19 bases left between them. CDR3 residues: CASSSRNPPRGTGELFF. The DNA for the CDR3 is TGTGCCAGCAGCTCTAGAAACCCGCCCAGGGGCACCGGGGAGCTGTTTTTT.

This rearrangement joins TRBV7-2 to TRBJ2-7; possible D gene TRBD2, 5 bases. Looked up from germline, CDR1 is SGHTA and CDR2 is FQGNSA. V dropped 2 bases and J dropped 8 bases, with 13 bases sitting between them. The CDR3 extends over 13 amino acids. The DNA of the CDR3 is TGTGCCAGCAGCTTAACCGAGGGCCCTAAGCAGTACTTC. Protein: CASSLTEGPKQYF.

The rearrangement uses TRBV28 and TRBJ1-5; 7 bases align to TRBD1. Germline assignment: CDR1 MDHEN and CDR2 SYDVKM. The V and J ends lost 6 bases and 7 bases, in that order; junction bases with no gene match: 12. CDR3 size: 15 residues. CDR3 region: CASRQGSNTKQPQHF. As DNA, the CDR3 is TGTGCCAGCAGACAGGGGTCCAACACAAAACAGCCCCAGCATTTT.

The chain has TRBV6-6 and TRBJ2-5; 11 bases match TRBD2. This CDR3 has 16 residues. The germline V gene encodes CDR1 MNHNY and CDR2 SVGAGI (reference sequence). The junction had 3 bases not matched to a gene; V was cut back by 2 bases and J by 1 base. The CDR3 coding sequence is TGTGCCAGCAGTTACCAGACTAGCGGGGCCCAAGAGACCCAGTACTTC. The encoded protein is CASSYQTSGAQETQYF.

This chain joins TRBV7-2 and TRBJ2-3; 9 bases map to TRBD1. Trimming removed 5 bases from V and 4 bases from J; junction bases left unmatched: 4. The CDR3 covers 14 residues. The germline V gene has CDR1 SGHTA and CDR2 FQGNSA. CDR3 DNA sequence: TGTGCCAGCAGCAGACGACAGGGGGCAGATACGCAGTATTTT. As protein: CASSRRQGADTQYF.

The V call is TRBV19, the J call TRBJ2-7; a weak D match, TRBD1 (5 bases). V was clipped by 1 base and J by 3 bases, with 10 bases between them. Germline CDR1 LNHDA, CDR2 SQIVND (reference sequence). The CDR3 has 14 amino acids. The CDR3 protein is CASSIGQGSYEQYF. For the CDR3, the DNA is TGTGCCAGTAGTATAGGCCAGGGTAGCTACGAGCAGTACTTC.

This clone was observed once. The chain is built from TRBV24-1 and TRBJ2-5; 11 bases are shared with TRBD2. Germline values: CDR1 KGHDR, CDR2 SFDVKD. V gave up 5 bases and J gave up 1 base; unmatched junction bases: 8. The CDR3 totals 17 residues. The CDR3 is CATSAGASGGLQETQYF. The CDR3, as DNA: TGTGCCACCAGTGCTGGGGCTAGCGGGGGGCTCCAAGAGACCCAGTACTTC.